This T cell receptor beta chain emerged from a study of siplizumab effects on memory and regulatory T cells. As for this clone: The antigen is unknown.

Assays were performed on about 100,000 TCR templates per sample. Sequencing was performed with immunoSEQ multiplex PCR; in TCRdb, only in-frame clones are kept and a portion is missing. The sample gives approximately 65,000 clones, approximately 87% of which show up once; roughly 3.8% is in the top ten. General observations from the study: A major contribution to the alloresponse seemed to be made by naive T cells, which seemed more diverse than memory cells. Siplizumab brought about a significant reduction in alloreactive sequences traceable to unstimulated CD4+ memory cells.

This CDR3 has 14 amino acids. The V gene lost 4 bases and the J gene lost 4 bases, with 13 bases spanning the gap. CDR1 MDHEN and CDR2 SYDVKM come from the germline V gene. Specimen: memory CD4+ T cells sorted from blood. V and J are TRBV28 and TRBJ2-5; tentative D call: TRBD1 (5 bases). The clonotype comes from a human donor in good health. DNA for the CDR3: TGTGCCAGCAGTTCGAAGGGGTTAGGAGAGACCCAGTACTTC. This gives the protein CASSSKGLGETQYF. The variable domain in full, completed from reference TRBV28 and TRBJ2-5, reads DVKVTQSSRYLVKRTGEKVFLECVQDMDHENMFWYRQDPGLGLRLIYFSYDVKMKEKGDIPEGYSVSREKKERFSLILESASTNQTSMYLCASSSKGLGETQYFGPGTRLLVL.